A selection of T cell receptor beta chains follows, all from one sample in a study of CD8 T cells in ankylosing spondylitis. One entry per CDR3 protein, called by TCRdb with MiXCR from the 5' RACE reads. The sample includes 250,000 or so distinct CDR3 sequences, over 15% of them seen just once. The specimen was blood, either unsorted or a sorted T cell fraction (not recorded which). These receptors all stem from a male donor with ankylosing spondylitis or in good health (not recorded which). The CDR3 runs from the conserved cysteine through the conserved F or W. The order of the fields is V gene, D gene, clone size, J gene, CDR3 protein, CDR3 DNA. A D gene is named only where the DNA matches it firmly. Some rows have no size entry. The others give once, few or many, or a class for an expanded clone.

TRBV29-1	.	.	TRBJ2-3	CSVEGSQGTQYF	TGCAGCGTTGAAGGGTCGCAGGGTACGCAGTATTTT
TRBV15	.	few	TRBJ1-4	CATSRDRRGPNEKLFF	TGTGCCACCAGCAGAGATCGGAGGGGACCGAATGAAAAACTGTTTTTT
TRBV11-2	.	.	TRBJ2-2	CASSSPPWPALFF	TGTGCCAGCAGCTCCCCCCCCTGGCCCGCGCTGTTTTTT
TRBV6-2/TRBV6-3	TRBD2	many	TRBJ2-1	CASSETSGMVVTYNEQFF	TGTGCCAGCAGTGAGACTAGCGGGATGGTCGTCACCTACAATGAGCAGTTCTTC
TRBV20-1	.	.	TRBJ2-7	CSARDLAVKLDEQYF	TGCAGTGCTAGAGATCTGGCGGTAAAGTTAGACGAGCAGTACTTC
TRBV4-2	TRBD1	few	TRBJ1-1	CASSQTTGFLATEAFF	TGTGCCAGCAGCCAGACGACAGGGTTCCTGGCCACTGAAGCTTTCTTT
TRBV20-1	TRBD1	.	TRBJ2-3	CSAVREGRGLADTQYF	TGCAGTGCTGTTAGAGAGGGAAGGGGGCTTGCAGATACGCAGTATTTT
TRBV6-5	.	.	TRBJ1-1	CASSYSAVNTEAFF	TGTGCCAGCAGTTACTCAGCAGTTAACACTGAAGCTTTCTTT
TRBV29-1	.	many	TRBJ2-2	CSVRGTPGELFF	TGCAGCGTTCGTGGGACCCCCGGGGAGCTGTTTTTT
TRBV7-9	TRBD1	many	TRBJ2-2	CASSPTGQGGTGELFF	TGTGCCAGCAGCCCTACGGGACAGGGCGGGACCGGGGAGCTGTTTTTT
TRBV12-3/TRBV12-4	.	few	TRBJ2-1	CASSTLGSNEQFF	TGTGCCAGCAGTACGCTGGGTAGCAATGAGCAGTTCTTC
TRBV4-1	.	.	TRBJ2-7	CASSQERFSYEQYF	TGCGCCAGCAGCCAAGAGAGGTTCTCCTACGAGCAGTACTTC
TRBV7-9	.	.	TRBJ2-1	CASSSIDRSPYNEQFF	TGTGCCAGCAGCTCCATCGACAGGTCTCCCTACAATGAGCAGTTCTTC
TRBV12-5	TRBD2	few	TRBJ2-2	CASGLSVGLAGRRDANTGELFF	TGTGCTAGTGGTTTGTCCGTCGGACTAGCGGGGAGAAGGGATGCGAACACCGGGGAGCTGTTTTTT
TRBV20-1	.	few	TRBJ2-1	CSAEDGNEQFF	TGCAGTGCGGAGGACGGCAATGAGCAGTTCTTC
TRBV20-1	.	few	TRBJ2-1	CSADRGGDEQFF	TGCAGTGCTGATCGAGGGGGGGATGAGCAGTTCTTC
TRBV6-1	TRBD1	many	TRBJ2-7	CASSEVGGASYEQYF	TGTGCCAGCAGTGAAGTAGGGGGCGCTTCCTACGAGCAGTACTTC
TRBV7-8	TRBD2	few	TRBJ2-3	CASSFSGTSGSTDTQYF	TGTGCCAGCAGCTTCTCCGGGACTAGCGGGAGCACAGATACGCAGTATTTT
TRBV10-3	.	.	TRBJ1-1	CAITIRDEAFF	TGTGCCATCACCATCCGGGACGAAGCTTTCTTT
TRBV9	.	few	TRBJ2-2	CASSVVAEDTGELFF	TGTGCCAGCAGCGTAGTGGCAGAGGACACCGGGGAGCTGTTTTTT
TRBV20-1	TRBD2	.	TRBJ2-7	CSASSSGSDEQYF	TGCAGTGCTAGTTCTAGCGGGAGTGATGAGCAGTACTTC
TRBV4-1	TRBD1	many	TRBJ2-7	CASSQGRQGAEQYF	TGCGCCAGCAGCCAAGGCCGTCAGGGGGCTGAGCAGTACTTC
TRBV9	TRBD2	.	TRBJ2-3	CASSVVGRVTDTQYF	TGTGCCAGCAGCGTAGTCGGGAGGGTGACAGATACGCAGTATTTT
TRBV4-2	TRBD2	many	TRBJ2-7	CASSQGTSGIYEQYF	TGTGCCAGCAGCCAAGGGACTAGCGGTATCTACGAGCAGTACTTC
TRBV29-1	.	.	TRBJ2-1	CSVRLAYNEQFF	TGCAGCGTTCGACTAGCCTACAATGAGCAGTTCTTC
TRBV12-3/TRBV12-4	TRBD2	few	TRBJ2-7	CASTLGAGGNEQYF	TGTGCCAGCACCCTGGGAGCGGGAGGCAACGAGCAGTACTTC
TRBV6-5	TRBD1	.	TRBJ2-5	CASSYLFGQGQETQYF	TGTGCCAGCAGCTATTTATTCGGACAGGGACAAGAGACCCAGTACTTC
TRBV3-1	TRBD2	.	TRBJ2-5	CASSHRTSGQETQYF	TGTGCCAGCAGCCACCGCACTAGCGGCCAAGAGACCCAGTACTTC
TRBV29-1	.	many	TRBJ2-1	CSVEYGRNNEQFF	TGCAGCGTTGAATATGGTCGAAACAATGAGCAGTTCTTC